This T cell receptor (beta chain) was sequenced for a study of blood T cell repertoires in COVID-19. This clone was picked up a small number of times. Between the trimmed V and J ends, which lost 6 bases and 6 bases, there was a span of 12 bases. CDR1 is MNHEY, CDR2 SMNVEV, per germline (reference sequence). The CDR3 consists of 12 residues. Only in-frame clones appear in the TCRdb table, and some are missing; sequencing was by immunoSEQ multiplex PCR. The sample lists 150,000 or so clones; more than 80% were seen once. This receptor was identified in a man aged 18 to 30 with COVID-19, enrolled during active disease. Sequencing input: peripheral blood. V usage is TRBV27 and J usage is TRBJ2-7, with a possible D match to TRBD1 (6 bases). The CDR3 region is CASRKDSLEQYF. For the CDR3, the DNA is TGTGCCAGCAGAAAGGACAGTCTCGAGCAGTACTTC.